One and the same sample provided the 3 T cell receptor beta chains below, sequenced in a study of shared clonotypes between healthy human individuals (TCRdb year 2020). Libraries were built with the immunoSEQ multiplex PCR assay. Held by TCRdb, this immuneACCESS table contains in-frame sequences only and omits some clones. Under half of the omission traces to an unresolved V gene where checked; the cause of the rest is unknown. This sample has around 2.3 million clones in its table, and nearly 97% of those were observed once. The biggest ten clones account for roughly 0.13% of the sample. Source material: naive CD4+ T cells sorted from blood. Per the publication, the cell subset or site label means: CD45RA+ positively selected. The receptors shown here come from a man between 18 and 29 years old in good health.

The rearrangement uses TRBV28 and TRBJ1-2; D gene unclear. This CDR3 spans 13 amino acids. Trimming stripped 2 bases from V and 8 bases from J, with 12 bases between. Germline CDR1 reads MDHEN; CDR2 reads SYDVKM. As DNA, the CDR3 is TGTGCCAGCAGTTTACGGGGTGCGCACGGCTACACCTTC. It encodes CASSLRGAHGYTF.

As DNA, the CDR3 is TGTGCCAGCCGACGGAAGACCCAGTACTTC. Protein sequence: CASRRKTQYF. The chain has TRBV2 and TRBJ2-5; no reliable D call. This CDR3 has 10 amino acids. Trimming stripped 8 bases from V and 6 bases from J, with 7 bases between. The germline gives CDR1 SNHLY, CDR2 FYNNEI.

The chain carries TRBV30 and TRBJ1-4; perhaps TRBD1 as D (5 bases). Deletions cut 3 bases from V and 8 bases from J, with 13 bases between. CDR1 GTSNPN and CDR2 SVGIG come from the germline V gene (reference sequence). CDR3 length: 13 residues. CDR3 in amino acids: CAWRLIGAEKLFF. CDR3 nucleotide sequence: TGTGCCTGGAGACTTATTGGGGCAGAAAAACTGTTTTTT.